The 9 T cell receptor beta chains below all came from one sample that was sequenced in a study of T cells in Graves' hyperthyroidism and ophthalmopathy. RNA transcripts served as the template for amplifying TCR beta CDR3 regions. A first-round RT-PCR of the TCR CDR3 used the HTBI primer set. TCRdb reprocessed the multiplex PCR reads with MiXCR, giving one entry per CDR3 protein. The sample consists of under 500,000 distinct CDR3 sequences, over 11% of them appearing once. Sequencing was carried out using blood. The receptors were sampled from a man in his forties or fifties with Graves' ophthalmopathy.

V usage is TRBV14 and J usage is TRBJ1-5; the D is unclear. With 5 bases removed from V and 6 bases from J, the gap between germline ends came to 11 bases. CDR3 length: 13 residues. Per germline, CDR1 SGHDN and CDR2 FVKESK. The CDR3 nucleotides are TGTGCCAGCAGCGCCCGCGGGTTTCAGCCCCAGCATTTT. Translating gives CASSARGFQPQHF.

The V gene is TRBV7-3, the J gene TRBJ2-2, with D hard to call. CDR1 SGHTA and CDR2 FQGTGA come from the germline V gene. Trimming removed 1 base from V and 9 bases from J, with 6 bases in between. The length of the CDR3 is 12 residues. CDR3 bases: TGTGCCAGCAGCTTAATTGGGCGGGAGCTGTTTTTT. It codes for CASSLIGRELFF.

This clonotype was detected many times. The CDR3 region has the DNA TGTGCCAGCAGTCTTGGCAGCTTGGTTTCTGAAGCTTTCTTT. Translating gives CASSLGSLVSEAFF. The V and J genes are TRBV7-9 and TRBJ1-1; D ambiguous. The germline V and J ends were trimmed by 6 bases and 6 bases, with 17 bases remaining between them. The CDR3 spans 14 residues. Per the germline V gene, CDR1 is SEHNR and CDR2 is FQNEAQ (reference sequence).

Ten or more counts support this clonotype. The CDR3 region has the DNA TGTGCCAGCAGTCCCCTCGGGACAGGCTATGGCTACACCTTC. It specifies CASSPLGTGYGYTF. V gene TRBV12-3 or TRBV12-4 combines with J gene TRBJ1-2; 8 bases line up with TRBD1. CDR3 size: 14 residues. Trimming removed 5 bases from V and 4 bases from J; junction bases left unmatched: 6.

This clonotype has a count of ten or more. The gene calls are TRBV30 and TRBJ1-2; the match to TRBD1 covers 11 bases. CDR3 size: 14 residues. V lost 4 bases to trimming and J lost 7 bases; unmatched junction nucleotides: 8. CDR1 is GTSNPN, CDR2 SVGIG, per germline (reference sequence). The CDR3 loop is CAWNPGQGVGGYTF. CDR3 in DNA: TGTGCCTGGAATCCGGGACAGGGGGTTGGTGGCTACACCTTC. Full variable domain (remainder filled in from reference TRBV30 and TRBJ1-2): SQTIHQWPATLVQPVGSPLSLECTVEGTSNPNLYWYRQAAGRGLQLLFYSVGIGQISSEVPQNLSASRPQDRQFILSSKKLLLSDSGFYLCAWNPGQGVGGYTFGSGTRLTVV.

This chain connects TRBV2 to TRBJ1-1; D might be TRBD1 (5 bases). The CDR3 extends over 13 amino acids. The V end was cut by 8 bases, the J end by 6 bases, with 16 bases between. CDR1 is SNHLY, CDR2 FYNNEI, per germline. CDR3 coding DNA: TGTGCCAGCTTAAGTACAGGCTTCTCTGAAGCTTTCTTT. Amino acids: CASLSTGFSEAFF.

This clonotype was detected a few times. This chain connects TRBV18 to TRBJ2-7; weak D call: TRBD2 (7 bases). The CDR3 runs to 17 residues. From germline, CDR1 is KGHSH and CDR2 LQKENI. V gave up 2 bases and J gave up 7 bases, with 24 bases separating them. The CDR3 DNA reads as TGTGCCAGCTCACCAAAACCTACGGGGGGCGCTTCGGGAGAGCAGTACTTC. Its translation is CASSPKPTGGASGEQYF.

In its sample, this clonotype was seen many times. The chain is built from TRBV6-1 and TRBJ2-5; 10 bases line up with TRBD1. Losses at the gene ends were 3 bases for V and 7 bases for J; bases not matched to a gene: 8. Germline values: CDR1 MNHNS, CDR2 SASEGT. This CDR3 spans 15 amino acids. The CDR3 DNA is TGTGCCAGCAGTGAGGGGACAGGGGCTTTTGGGACCCAGTACTTC. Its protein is CASSEGTGAFGTQYF.

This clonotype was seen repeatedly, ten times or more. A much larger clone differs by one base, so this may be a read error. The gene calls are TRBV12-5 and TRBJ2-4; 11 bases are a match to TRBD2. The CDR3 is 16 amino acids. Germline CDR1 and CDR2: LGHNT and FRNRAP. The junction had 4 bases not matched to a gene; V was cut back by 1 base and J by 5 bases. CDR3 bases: TGTGCTAGTGGTTTGGGGTCACTAGCGGGGGAAAACATTCAGTACTTC. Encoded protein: CASGLGSLAGENIQYF.